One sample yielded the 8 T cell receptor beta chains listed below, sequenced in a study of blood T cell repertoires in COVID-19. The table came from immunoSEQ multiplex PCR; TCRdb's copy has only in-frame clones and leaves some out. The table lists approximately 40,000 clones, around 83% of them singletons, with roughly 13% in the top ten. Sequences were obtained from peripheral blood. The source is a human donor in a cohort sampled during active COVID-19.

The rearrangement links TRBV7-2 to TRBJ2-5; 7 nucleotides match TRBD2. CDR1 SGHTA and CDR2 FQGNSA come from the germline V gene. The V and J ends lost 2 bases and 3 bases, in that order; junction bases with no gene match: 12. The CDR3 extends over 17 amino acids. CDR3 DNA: TGTGCCAGCAGCTTATGGGGTGGCGGGGGAGCAAAAGAGACCCAGTACTTC. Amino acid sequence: CASSLWGGGGAKETQYF.

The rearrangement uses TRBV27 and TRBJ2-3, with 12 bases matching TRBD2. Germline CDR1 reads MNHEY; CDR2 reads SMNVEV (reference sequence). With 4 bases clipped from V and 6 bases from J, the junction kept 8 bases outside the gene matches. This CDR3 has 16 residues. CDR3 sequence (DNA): TGTGCCAGCAGTTACCAACTAGCGGGGGGTCCGGATACGCAGTATTTT. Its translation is CASSYQLAGGPDTQYF.

The CDR3 sequence: CASSLGDFMEGYTF. CDR3 DNA: TGCGCCAGCAGCTTGGGAGACTTTATGGAAGGCTACACCTTC. The chain joins TRBV5-1 to TRBJ1-2; D remains unclear. The germline CDR1 and CDR2 sequences are SGHRS and YFSETQ. Trimming cost V 0 bases and J 8 bases, with 14 bases left between them. The CDR3 is made up of 14 amino acids.

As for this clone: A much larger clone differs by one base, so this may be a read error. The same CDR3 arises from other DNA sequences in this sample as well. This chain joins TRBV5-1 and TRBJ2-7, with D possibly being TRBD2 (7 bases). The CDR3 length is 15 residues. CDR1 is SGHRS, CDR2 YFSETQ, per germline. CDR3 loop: CPSSWAGGGGYEQYF. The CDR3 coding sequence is TGCCCCAGCAGCTGGGCCGGGGGCGGGGGCTACGAGCAGTACTTC. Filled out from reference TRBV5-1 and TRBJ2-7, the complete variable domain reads KAGVTQTPRYLIKTRGQQVTLSCSPISGHRSVSWYQQTPGQGLQFLFEYFSETQRNKGNFPGRFSGRQFSNSRSEMNVSTLELGDSALYLCPSSWAGGGGYEQYFGPGTRLTVT.

This chain's CDR3 is CASSPRASGVQETQYF. CDR3 DNA sequence: TGTGCCAGCAGCCCCCGGGCTAGCGGGGTCCAAGAGACCCAGTACTTC. V gene TRBV11-2 combines with J gene TRBJ2-5; 9 bases agree with TRBD2. The CDR3 runs 16 residues. The germline gives CDR1 SGHAT, CDR2 FQNNGV. V trimming: 5 bases; J trimming: 1 base; junction bases outside the gene matches: 8.

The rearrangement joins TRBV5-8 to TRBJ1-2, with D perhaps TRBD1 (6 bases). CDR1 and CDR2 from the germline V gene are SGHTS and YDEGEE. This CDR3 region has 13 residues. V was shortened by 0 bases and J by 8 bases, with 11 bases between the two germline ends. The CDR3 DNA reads TGTGCCAGCAGCTTGGGGGGGCCTGAAGGCTACACCTTC. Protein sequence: CASSLGGPEGYTF.

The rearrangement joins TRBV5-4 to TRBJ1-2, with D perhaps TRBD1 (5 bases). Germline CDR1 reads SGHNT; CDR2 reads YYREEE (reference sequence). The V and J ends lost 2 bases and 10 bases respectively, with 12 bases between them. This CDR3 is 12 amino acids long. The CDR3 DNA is TGTGCCAGCAGCTTAAGCGGGACCGTCTACACCTTC. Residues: CASSLSGTVYTF.

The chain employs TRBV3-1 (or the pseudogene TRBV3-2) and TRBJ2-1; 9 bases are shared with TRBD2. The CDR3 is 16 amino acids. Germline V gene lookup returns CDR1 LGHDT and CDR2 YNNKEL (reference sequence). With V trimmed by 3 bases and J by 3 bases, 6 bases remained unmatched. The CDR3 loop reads CASSHRGGGGYNEQFF. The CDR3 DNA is TGTGCCAGCAGCCACAGAGGCGGGGGGGGCTACAATGAGCAGTTCTTC.